This T cell receptor beta chain derives from a study of blood T cell repertoires in COVID-19. Across the study: Sources were T cells, B-cell-depleted T cells, or PBMCs; the material itself was cDNA or gDNA.

CDR1 is SGHAT, CDR2 FQNNGV, per germline. V was pared by 4 bases and J by 3 bases, with 7 bases between. The length of the CDR3 is 12 residues. Methods used by the authors: From reference gene primer amplification, estimates of nucleated cell counts were derived. Method: immunoSEQ multiplex PCR; TCRdb's copy keeps in-frame clones and lacks some. The V and J calls and clone size are taken from that table; D and trimming were inferred from the DNA. The sample has nearly 350,000 clones; around 87% are singletons. Seattle patients were enrolled while actively infected and followed longitudinally. Input material: peripheral blood. V and J are TRBV11-2 and TRBJ2-7; D is unclear. This receptor was identified in a woman aged 45-65 years with COVID-19, enrolled during active disease. The CDR3 spells CASSSTGYEQYF. The CDR3 DNA sequence: TGTGCCAGCAGCTCCACTGGCTACGAGCAGTACTTC. The variable domain in full, with the rest retrieved from reference TRBV11-2 and TRBJ2-7, is EAGVAQSPRYKIIEKRQSVAFWCNPISGHATLYWYQQILGQGPKLLIQFQNNGVVDDSQLPKDRFSAERLKGVDSTLKIQPAKLEDSAVYLCASSSTGYEQYFGPGTRLTVT.